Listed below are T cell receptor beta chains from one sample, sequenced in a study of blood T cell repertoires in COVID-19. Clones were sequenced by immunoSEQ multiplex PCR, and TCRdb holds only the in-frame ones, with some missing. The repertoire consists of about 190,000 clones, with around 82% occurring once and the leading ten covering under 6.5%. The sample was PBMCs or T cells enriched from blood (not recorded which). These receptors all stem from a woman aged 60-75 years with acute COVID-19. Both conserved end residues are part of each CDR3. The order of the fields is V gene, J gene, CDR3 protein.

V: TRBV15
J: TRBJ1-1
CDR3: CATSRDAGIYTEAFF

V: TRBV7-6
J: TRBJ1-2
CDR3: CASSQDRGPSGYTF

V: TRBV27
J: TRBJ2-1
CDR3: CASSNMATSGYNEQFF

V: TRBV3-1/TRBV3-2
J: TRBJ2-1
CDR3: CASSQDTITYNEQFF

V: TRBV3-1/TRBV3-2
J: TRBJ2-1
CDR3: CASSPVAGGNYNEQFF

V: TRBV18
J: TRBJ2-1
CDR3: CASSLPRRNEQFF

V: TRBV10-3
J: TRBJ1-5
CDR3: CASTGTGNQPQHF

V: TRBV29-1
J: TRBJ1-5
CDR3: CSVAGGSGQPQHF

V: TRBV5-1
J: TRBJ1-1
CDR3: CASSPRTGMDTEAFF

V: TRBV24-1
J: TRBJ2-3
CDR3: CATSDLRGLAGNTDTQYF

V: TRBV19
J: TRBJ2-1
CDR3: CASSIGPPLNNEQFF

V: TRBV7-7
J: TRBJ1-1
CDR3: CASSRDLNTEAFF

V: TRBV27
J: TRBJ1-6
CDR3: CASSRKTNSPLHF

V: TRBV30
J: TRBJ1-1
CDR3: CAWGRKNTEAFF

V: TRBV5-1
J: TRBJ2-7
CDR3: CASSGSTGGYEQYF

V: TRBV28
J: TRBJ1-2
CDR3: CASSLEVIYGIAYGYTF

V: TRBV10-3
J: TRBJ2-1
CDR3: CAISAGDRGRNEQFF

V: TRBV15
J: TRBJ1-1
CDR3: CATSRVWADTEAFF

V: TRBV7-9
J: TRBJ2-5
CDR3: CASSVERGGRETQYF

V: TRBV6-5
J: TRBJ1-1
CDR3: CASSSAGEGGTEAFF

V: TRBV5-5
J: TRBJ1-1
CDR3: CASSSGNTEAFF

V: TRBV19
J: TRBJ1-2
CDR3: CASSIEQGIYGYTF

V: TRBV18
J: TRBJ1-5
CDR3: CASSPRDKDGWGNQPQHF

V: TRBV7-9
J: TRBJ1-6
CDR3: CASSLVPGVNSPLHF

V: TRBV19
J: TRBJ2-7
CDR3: CASSFGYEQYF

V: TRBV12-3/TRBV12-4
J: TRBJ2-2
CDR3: CASSLAGGRGLFF

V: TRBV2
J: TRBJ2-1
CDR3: CASSGASGGSEQFF

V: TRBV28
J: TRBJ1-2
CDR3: CASSLTGTANLYGYTF

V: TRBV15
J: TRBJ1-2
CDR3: CATSRDQASAGYTF

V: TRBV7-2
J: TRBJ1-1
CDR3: CASSDSRNTEAFF

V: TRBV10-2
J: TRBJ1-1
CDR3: CASSVGEGAFF

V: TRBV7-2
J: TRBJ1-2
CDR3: CASSIHRGGNYGYTF

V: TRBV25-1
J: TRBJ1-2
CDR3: CASSGSGLDGYTF

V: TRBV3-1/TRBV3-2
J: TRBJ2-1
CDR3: CASSQGLLAGVDEQFF

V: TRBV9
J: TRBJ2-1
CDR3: CASSVVAGAYNEQFF

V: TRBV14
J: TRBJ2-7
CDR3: CASSQVSTVSSYEQYF

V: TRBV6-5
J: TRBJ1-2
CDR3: CASSRDRDYGYTF

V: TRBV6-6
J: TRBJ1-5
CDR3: CASSSRQKPQHF

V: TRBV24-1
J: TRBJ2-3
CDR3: CATSDLSLGQGTDTQYF

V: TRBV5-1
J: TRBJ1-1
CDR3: CASSWGGGTGAPPTEAFF

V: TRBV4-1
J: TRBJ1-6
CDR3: CASSPLRTGGSNSPLHF